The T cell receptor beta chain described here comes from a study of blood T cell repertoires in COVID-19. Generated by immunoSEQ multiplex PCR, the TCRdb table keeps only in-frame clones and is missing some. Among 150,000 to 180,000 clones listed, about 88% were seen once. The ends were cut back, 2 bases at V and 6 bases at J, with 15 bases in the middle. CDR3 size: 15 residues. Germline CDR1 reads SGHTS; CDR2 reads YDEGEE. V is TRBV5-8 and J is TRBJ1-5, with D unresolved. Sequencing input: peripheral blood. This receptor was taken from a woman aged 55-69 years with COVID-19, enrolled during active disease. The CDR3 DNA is TGTGCCAGCAGCTTAGGCCAACGGGTCGGTCAGCCCCAGCATTTT. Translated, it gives CASSLGQRVGQPQHF.